Presented here are 28 T cell receptor beta chains from one specimen sequenced in a study of OX40 agonist ivuxolimab in advanced cancers. Method: immunoSEQ multiplex PCR; TCRdb's copy keeps in-frame clones and lacks some. The top ten hold under 0.25% of the sample, which has tens of thousands of clones, approximately 89% seen once. The sequences come from CD4+ or CD8+ T cells sorted from blood, collected in a trial of the OX40 agonist ivuxolimab. Receptors originate from an adult with an advanced solid tumor such as melanoma, head and neck, liver or kidney cancer.

The chain is built from TRBV7-3 and TRBJ2-5; D assignment may be TRBD1 or TRBD2 (5 bases each). CDR3 length equals 15 residues. V lost 5 bases and J 4 bases, leaving 17 bases between the germline ends. Per germline, CDR1 SGHTA and CDR2 FQGTGA. The CDR3, as DNA: TGTGCCAGCAGCGCTCGACTGGGACCTATAGAGACCCAGTACTTC. It translates to CASSARLGPIETQYF.

The V and J genes are TRBV5-4 and TRBJ2-5, with D tentatively TRBD2 (6 bases). Germline CDR1 SGHNT, CDR2 YYREEE (reference sequence). V was shortened by 4 bases and J by 1 base, with 14 bases between the two germline ends. The length of the CDR3 is 15 residues. The CDR3 nucleotides read TGTGCCAGCAGCGGTGGGGGGAGTGGCCAAGAGACCCAGTACTTC. It translates to CASSGGGSGQETQYF.

The genes are TRBV15 and TRBJ1-2; D gene unclear. In germline, CDR1 is LNHNV, CDR2 YYDKDF (reference sequence). The CDR3 consists of 12 residues. The germline V and J ends were trimmed by 3 bases and 6 bases, with 8 bases remaining between them. The CDR3 bases are TGTGCCACCAGCAGGGCCCGAAATGGCTACACCTTC. Its protein is CATSRARNGYTF.

The chain employs TRBV9 and TRBJ1-6; D not resolved. The length of the CDR3 is 13 residues. The V gene lost 2 bases and the J gene lost 7 bases, with 7 bases spanning the gap. Germline V CDR1 and CDR2: SGDLS, YYNGEE. The CDR3 nucleotides read TGTGCCAGCAGCGTTGTCGGCAATTCACCCCTCCACTTT. It encodes CASSVVGNSPLHF.

The chain couples TRBV29-1 to TRBJ2-7, with D maybe TRBD1 (6 bases). Trimming removed 6 bases from V and 2 bases from J, with 14 bases in between. Germline V gene data show CDR1 as SQVTM and CDR2 as ANQGSEA. The CDR3 length is 13 residues. This CDR3 reads CSVLGQGTYEQYF. CDR3 nucleotide sequence: TGCAGCGTCCTTGGGCAGGGGACCTACGAGCAGTACTTC.

In this sample, this clone turned up once. J is TRBJ2-7 and V is TRBV11-2; a weak D match, TRBD2 (5 bases). Trimming shortened V by 1 base and J by 3 bases, and 13 bases separated the two germline ends. CDR3 size: 15 residues. CDR1 and CDR2 from the germline V gene are SGHAT and FQNNGV. The CDR3 nucleotides are TGTGCCAGCAGCTTAGGGTCTGGTGGACTCTACGAGCAGTACTTC. It specifies CASSLGSGGLYEQYF.

This rearrangement joins TRBV6-1 to TRBJ1-5, with a tentative D call TRBD1 (5 bases). CDR1 is MNHNS and CDR2 is SASEGT in the germline V gene. There are 12 residues in the CDR3. V was clipped by 6 bases and J by 7 bases, with 10 bases between them. CDR3 region: CASSDSGQPQHF. DNA for the CDR3: TGTGCCAGCAGCGACTCAGGGCAGCCCCAGCATTTT.

This clone was detected ten times or more. The chain is built from TRBV5-4 and TRBJ1-4; a weak D match, TRBD1 (6 bases). The CDR3 has 15 amino acids. Germline V CDR1 and CDR2: SGHNT, YYREEE (reference sequence). Between the trimmed V and J ends, which lost 2 bases and 0 bases, there was a span of 8 bases. The CDR3: CASSLQGTTNEKLFF. The CDR3 nucleotides read TGTGCCAGCAGCTTACAGGGCACAACTAATGAAAAACTGTTTTTT.

The rearrangement uses TRBV4-2 and TRBJ2-7, with no clear D. Per the germline V gene, CDR1 is LGHNA and CDR2 is YNFKEQ. The length of the CDR3 is 13 residues. V lost 0 bases, J lost 6 bases, and 9 bases lay in between. The CDR3 protein is CASSQDQIREQYF. The CDR3 DNA is TGTGCCAGCAGCCAAGATCAGATTCGCGAGCAGTACTTC.

This chain uses TRBV9 with TRBJ2-2, with D unresolved. The CDR3 has 16 residues. Germline V CDR1 and CDR2: SGDLS, YYNGEE. Trimming took 4 bases from V and 1 from J, leaving 14 bases between them. CDR3 sequence (DNA): TGTGCCAGCAGCCCCTGGACGGGCGGGAACACCGGGGAGCTGTTTTTT. The encoded protein is CASSPWTGGNTGELFF.

The chain carries TRBV6-5 and TRBJ2-3; tentative D call: TRBD1 (5 bases). The CDR3 has 13 residues. V lost 6 bases to trimming and J lost 0 bases, with 7 bases between them. CDR1 is MNHEY, CDR2 SVGAGI, per germline. Here the CDR3 DNA reads TGTGCCAGCAGACGACAGAGCACAGATACGCAGTATTTT. It yields the protein CASRRQSTDTQYF.

The rearrangement joins TRBV27 to TRBJ2-7; 13 bases align to TRBD2. Germline V gene data show CDR1 as MNHEY and CDR2 as SMNVEV (reference sequence). The CDR3 loop spans 17 amino acids. J lost 4 bases, V lost 6 bases, and 12 bases had no gene match. In nucleotides, the CDR3 is TGTGCCAGCAGCCCAAACCCTCAACTAGCGGGAGGGTACGAGCAGTACTTC. This translates into CASSPNPQLAGGYEQYF.

The V and J genes are TRBV4-2 and TRBJ2-5; a weak D match, TRBD2 (7 bases). Per germline, CDR1 LGHNA and CDR2 YNFKEQ. V lost 3 bases, J lost 5 bases, and 16 bases lay in between. The CDR3 covers 15 residues. CDR3 loop: CASSQKGGGMETQYF. In DNA, the CDR3 is TGTGCCAGCAGCCAGAAGGGGGGGGGAATGGAGACCCAGTACTTC.

The chain is built from TRBV5-1 and TRBJ2-6; D unclear. The ends were cut back, 0 bases at V and 3 bases at J, with 7 bases in the middle. This CDR3 spans 15 amino acids. Looked up from germline, CDR1 is SGHRS and CDR2 is YFSETQ. The DNA of the CDR3 is TGCGCCAGCAGCTTGGGAATCGGTGGGGCCAACGTCCTGACTTTC. Its translation: CASSLGIGGANVLTF.

This sequence joins TRBV18 and TRBJ2-1; 9 bases are a match to TRBD2. The V gene end was trimmed by 6 bases and the J gene end by 5 bases; junction bases not matched to a gene: 11. Germline lookup yields CDR1 KGHSH and CDR2 LQKENI. The CDR3 runs 16 residues. The CDR3 nucleotides are TGTGCCAGCTCCCCTCCCCTTCTAGCGGGAAACAATGAGCAGTTCTTC. As protein: CASSPPLLAGNNEQFF.

V is TRBV5-4 and J is TRBJ1-1; D gene uncertain. This CDR3 is 14 amino acids long. V gave up 0 bases and J gave up 1 base, with 7 bases separating them. Germline V gives CDR1 SGHNT, CDR2 YYREEE (reference sequence). This CDR3 reads CASSLAQANTEAFF. CDR3 coding DNA: TGTGCCAGCAGCTTGGCGCAGGCGAACACTGAAGCTTTCTTT.

The chain combines TRBV13 with TRBJ2-3; D ambiguous. The V end lost 4 bases, the J end lost 0 bases, and 14 bases lay between the germline ends. The length of the CDR3 is 16 residues. Looked up from germline, CDR1 is PRHDT and CDR2 is FYEKMQ (reference sequence). Here the CDR3 reads CASSSILLSSTDTQYF. The CDR3 coding sequence is TGTGCCAGCAGCTCTATTCTACTGTCTAGCACAGATACGCAGTATTTT.

The J gene is TRBJ1-4, the V gene TRBV4-2, with D uncertain. The CDR3 runs 13 residues. The V gene lost 1 base and the J gene lost 8 bases, with 8 bases spanning the gap. CDR1 is LGHNA, CDR2 YNFKEQ, per germline. DNA of the CDR3: TGTGCCAGCAGCCAAGCGGTGGGGGAAAAACTGTTTTTT. Translated, it gives CASSQAVGEKLFF.

The V gene is TRBV10-3, the J gene TRBJ1-2; D is possibly TRBD1 (5 bases). Germline V gene data show CDR1 as ENHRY and CDR2 as SYGVKD. V dropped 7 bases and J dropped 12 bases, with 24 bases sitting between them. The CDR3 loop spans 14 amino acids. CDR3 nucleotides: TGTGCCATCAAGCGGGACCGGGCAGGCCTTTGGGACACCTTC. Translation gives CAIKRDRAGLWDTF.

The chain is built from TRBV5-1 and TRBJ2-3; the D gene could be TRBD1 or TRBD2 (6 bases each). V was trimmed by 0 bases and J by 4 bases, leaving 9 bases between them. Germline values: CDR1 SGHRS, CDR2 YFSETQ. This CDR3 contains 14 residues. The CDR3 loop is CASSLAGGPDTQYF. The CDR3 DNA follows: TGCGCCAGCAGCTTGGCCGGGGGCCCAGATACGCAGTATTTT.

V is TRBV5-4 and J is TRBJ1-1, with 11 nucleotides matching TRBD1. This CDR3 is built from 16 residues. Per germline, CDR1 SGHNT and CDR2 YYREEE (reference sequence). J was trimmed by 1 base and V by 4 bases; bases with no gene match: 6. The CDR3 DNA reads TGTGCCAGCAGCGCCAGAGGGACAGGGGGGAACACTGAAGCTTTCTTT. Amino acid sequence: CASSARGTGGNTEAFF.

V is TRBV7-2 and J is TRBJ1-4, with D perhaps TRBD1 (6 bases). The CDR3 has 14 residues. Germline V gene data show CDR1 as SGHTA and CDR2 as FQGNSA. V was trimmed by 5 bases and J by 5 bases, leaving 12 bases between them. The CDR3 region is CASSGGPRNEKLFF. The CDR3 DNA follows: TGTGCCAGCAGCGGGGGGCCTAGAAATGAAAAACTGTTTTTT. The whole variable domain, remainder taken from reference TRBV7-2 and TRBJ1-4, is GAGVSQSPSNKVTEKGKDVELRCDPISGHTALYWYRQSLGQGLEFLIYFQGNSAPDKSGLPSDRFSAERTGGSVSTLTIQRTQQEDSAVYLCASSGGPRNEKLFFGSGTQLSVL.

The gene calls are TRBV9 and TRBJ2-1, with D tentatively TRBD2 (6 bases). V dropped 0 bases and J dropped 6 bases, with 10 bases sitting between them. Germline CDR1 and CDR2: SGDLS and YYNGEE. This CDR3 region has 14 residues. CDR3 in DNA: TGTGCCAGCAGCGTAGCGGGAGCTATCAATGAGCAGTTCTTC. Protein sequence: CASSVAGAINEQFF.

This clone was detected only once. This rearrangement joins TRBV6-1 to TRBJ2-5; perhaps D is TRBD1 or TRBD2 (5 bases each). Germline values: CDR1 MNHNS, CDR2 SASEGT. The CDR3 runs to 12 residues. Deletions cut 8 bases from V and 3 bases from J, with 10 bases between. The CDR3 loop is CASLWGKETQYF. CDR3 nucleotide sequence: TGTGCCAGCCTATGGGGGAAAGAGACCCAGTACTTC.

Only one count was recorded for this clone. V gene TRBV5-1 combines with J gene TRBJ2-3; D gene ambiguous. The CDR3 covers 13 residues. CDR1 SGHRS and CDR2 YFSETQ come from the germline V gene. With 0 bases removed from V and 3 bases from J, the gap between germline ends came to 5 bases. This CDR3 reads CASSLGQTDTQYF. The CDR3 nucleotides read TGCGCCAGCAGCTTGGGCCAAACAGATACGCAGTATTTT.

The chain uses TRBV13 and TRBJ2-3; 7 bases line up with TRBD2. This CDR3 comprises 14 residues. Unmatched junction bases numbered 7, after V lost 4 bases and J lost 6 bases. Germline V gives CDR1 PRHDT, CDR2 FYEKMQ (reference sequence). The DNA of the CDR3 is TGTGCCAGCAGCTCTCGGGAGGTTGGGGATACGCAGTATTTT. Protein sequence: CASSSREVGDTQYF. The whole variable domain, remainder taken from reference TRBV13 and TRBJ2-3, is AAGVIQSPRHLIKEKRETATLKCYPIPRHDTVYWYQQGPGQDPQFLISFYEKMQSDKGSIPDRFSAQQFSDYHSELNMSSLELGDSALYFCASSSREVGDTQYFGPGTRLTVL.

In DNA form, the CDR3 reads TGTGCCAGCAGCTCGGGGCTTAACACTGAAGCTTTCTTT. It yields the protein CASSSGLNTEAFF. This sequence joins TRBV7-2 and TRBJ1-1, with a tentative D call TRBD1 (5 bases). Germline V gives CDR1 SGHTA, CDR2 FQGNSA. The CDR3 covers 13 residues. With 4 bases removed from V and 2 bases from J, the gap between germline ends came to 8 bases.

The chain carries TRBV27 and TRBJ1-2; TRBD1 aligns across 8 bases. Germline V gene data show CDR1 as MNHEY and CDR2 as SMNVEV (reference sequence). V lost 5 bases, J lost 2 bases, and 7 bases stayed unmatched. The CDR3 extends over 15 amino acids. The CDR3 loop reads CASSPAGTGNYGYTF. The DNA for the CDR3 is TGTGCCAGCAGTCCGGCCGGGACAGGCAACTATGGCTACACCTTC.